The clone carrying this TCR beta chain came up a few times. The antigen remains unidentified. These data are taken from a study of radiation and T cells in renal cell carcinoma. Using immunoSEQ multiplex PCR, the repertoire was profiled, and TCRdb retains in-frame clones only, with some absent. The sample records 25,000 to 30,000 clones, 81% being singletons. The time point here: blood 2 weeks post-SBRT. As to treatment: 15 Gy SBRT to primary tumor, nephrectomy 4 weeks later. Radiation-treated patients gave blood at baseline, week 2 and week 4. Clear cell pathology was present in this patient's renal cell carcinoma. Study outcomes and limitations: Pretreatment tumor biopsies were lacking, so baseline clonotypes are unknown. In blood, top tumor clones expanded by 2 weeks, shrinking by 4.

Sequencing was performed on blood, taken from a patient whose treatment included radiotherapy and nephrectomy. This TCR was sampled from a man aged 55 to 70 with renal cell carcinoma.

This CDR3 is CASSLAQIQETQYF. In DNA, the CDR3 is TGCGCCAGCAGCTTGGCGCAGATACAAGAGACCCAGTACTTC. The chain recombines TRBV5-1 with TRBJ2-5; D unclear. CDR3 length: 14 amino acids. V gave up 0 bases and J gave up 2 bases, with 8 bases separating them. The germline V gene encodes CDR1 SGHRS and CDR2 YFSETQ.